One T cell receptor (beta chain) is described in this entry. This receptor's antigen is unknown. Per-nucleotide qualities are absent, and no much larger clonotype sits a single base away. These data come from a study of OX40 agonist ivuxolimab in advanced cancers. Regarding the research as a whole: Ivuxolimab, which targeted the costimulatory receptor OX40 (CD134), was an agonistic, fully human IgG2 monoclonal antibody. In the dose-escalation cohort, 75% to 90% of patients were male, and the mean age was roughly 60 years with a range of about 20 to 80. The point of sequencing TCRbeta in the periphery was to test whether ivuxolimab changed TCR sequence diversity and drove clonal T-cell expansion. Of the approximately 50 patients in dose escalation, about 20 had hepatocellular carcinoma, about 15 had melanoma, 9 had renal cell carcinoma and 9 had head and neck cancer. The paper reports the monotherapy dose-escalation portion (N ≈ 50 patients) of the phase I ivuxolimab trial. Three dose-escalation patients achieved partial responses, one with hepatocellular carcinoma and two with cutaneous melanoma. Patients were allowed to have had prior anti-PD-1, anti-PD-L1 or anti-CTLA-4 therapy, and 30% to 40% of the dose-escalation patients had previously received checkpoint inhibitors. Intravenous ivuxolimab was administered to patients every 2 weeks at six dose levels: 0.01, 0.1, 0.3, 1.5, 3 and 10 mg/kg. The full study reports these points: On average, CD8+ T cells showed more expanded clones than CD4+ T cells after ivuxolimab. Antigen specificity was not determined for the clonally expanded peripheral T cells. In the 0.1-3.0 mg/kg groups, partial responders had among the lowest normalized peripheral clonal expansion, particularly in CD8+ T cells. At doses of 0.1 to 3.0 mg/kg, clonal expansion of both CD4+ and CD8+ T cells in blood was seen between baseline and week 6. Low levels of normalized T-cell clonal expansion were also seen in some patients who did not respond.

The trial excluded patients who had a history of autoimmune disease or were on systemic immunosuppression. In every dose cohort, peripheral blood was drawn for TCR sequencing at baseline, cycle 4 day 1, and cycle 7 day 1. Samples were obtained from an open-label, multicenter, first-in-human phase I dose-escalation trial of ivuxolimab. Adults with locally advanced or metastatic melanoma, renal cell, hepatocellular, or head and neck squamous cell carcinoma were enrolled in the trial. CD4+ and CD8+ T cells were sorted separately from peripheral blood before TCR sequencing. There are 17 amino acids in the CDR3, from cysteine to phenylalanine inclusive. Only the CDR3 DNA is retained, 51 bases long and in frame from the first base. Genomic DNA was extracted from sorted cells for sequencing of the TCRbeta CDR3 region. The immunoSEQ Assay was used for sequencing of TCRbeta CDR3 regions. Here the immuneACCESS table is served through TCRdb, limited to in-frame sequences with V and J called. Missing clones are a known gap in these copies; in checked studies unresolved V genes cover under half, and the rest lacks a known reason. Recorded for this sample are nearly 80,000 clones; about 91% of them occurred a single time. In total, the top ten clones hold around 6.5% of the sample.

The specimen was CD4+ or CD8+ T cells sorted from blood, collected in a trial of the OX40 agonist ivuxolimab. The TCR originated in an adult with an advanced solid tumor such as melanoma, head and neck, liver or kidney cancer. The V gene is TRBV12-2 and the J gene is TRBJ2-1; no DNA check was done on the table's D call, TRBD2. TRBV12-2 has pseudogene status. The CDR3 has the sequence CASRFLFWGVSGNEQFF. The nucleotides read TGTGCAAGTCGCTTCCTATTTTGGGGGGTGTCTGGAAATGAGCAGTTCTTC.